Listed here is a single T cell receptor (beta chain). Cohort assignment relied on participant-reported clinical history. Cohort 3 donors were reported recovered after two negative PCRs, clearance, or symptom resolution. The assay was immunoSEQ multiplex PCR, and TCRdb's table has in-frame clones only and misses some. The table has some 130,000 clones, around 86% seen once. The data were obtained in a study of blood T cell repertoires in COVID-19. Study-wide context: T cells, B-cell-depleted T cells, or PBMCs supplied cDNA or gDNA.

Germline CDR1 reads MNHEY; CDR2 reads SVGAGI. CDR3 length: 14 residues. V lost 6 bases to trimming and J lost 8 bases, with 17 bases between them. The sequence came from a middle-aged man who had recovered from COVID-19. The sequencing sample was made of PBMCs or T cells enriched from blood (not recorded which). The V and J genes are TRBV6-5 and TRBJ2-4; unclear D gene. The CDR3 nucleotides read TGTGCCAGCAGCGAGGCCACTCTACGACACATTCAGTACTTC. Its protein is CASSEATLRHIQYF.